This TCR beta chain was identified during a study of PD-L1 blockade in urothelial cancer. In the study overall: Bladder-origin urothelial cancer in males covered twenty-five of 29 patients.

Trimming cost V 5 bases and J 2 bases; bases outside gene matches: 5. The CDR3 contains 16 residues. From germline, CDR1 is MNHEY and CDR2 SMNVEV (reference sequence). Stated time point: pretreatment peripheral blood. Locally advanced or metastatic urothelial carcinoma was present in patients. The data were produced by immunoSEQ multiplex PCR, yet TCRdb's version contains in-frame clones alone and is incomplete. The sample carries about 72,000 clones, 85% to 90% recorded once. V and J are TRBV27 and TRBJ2-3; 12 positions match TRBD2. The input for sequencing was PBMCs, taken around atezolizumab (anti-PD-L1) treatment. The sequence was collected from a man in his 70s with urothelial cancer. The CDR3, as DNA: TGTGCCAGCAGTCCGCTAGCGGGAGGGGTCACAGATACGCAGTATTTT. Amino acids: CASSPLAGGVTDTQYF.